These 17 T cell receptor beta chains originate from one sample sequenced in a study of cytomegalovirus exposure and HLA in healthy donors. Measured with immunoSEQ multiplex PCR; TCRdb has only the in-frame clones, and not every one. The data show 150,000 to 250,000 clones, with around 83% seen just once and about an eighth held by the top ten. The sequencing sample was made of PBMCs. The receptor source for this set is a woman in her 30s in good health and CMV-seropositive.

Here the CDR3 reads CASSLSLSGANVLTF. The CDR3 DNA is TGTGCCAGCAGCTTGTCACTCTCTGGGGCCAACGTCCTGACTTTC. The chain has TRBV5-6 and TRBJ2-6; no firm D call. The CDR3 has 15 amino acids. V lost 1 base and J 0 bases, leaving 5 bases between the germline ends. Germline lookup yields CDR1 SGHDT and CDR2 YYEEEE.

V and J are TRBV27 and TRBJ1-1; the D gene is possibly TRBD1 (5 bases). The V gene's germline CDR1 is MNHEY and CDR2 SMNVEV (reference sequence). The CDR3 loop spans 13 amino acids. V lost 4 bases to trimming and J lost 4 bases, with 10 bases between them. For the CDR3, the DNA is TGTGCCAGCAGTTGGGGGGTGGGCACTGAAGCTTTCTTT. Translated: CASSWGVGTEAFF.

The chain is built from TRBV29-1 and TRBJ1-1, with D possibly being TRBD1 (5 bases). Deletions cut 3 bases from V and 5 bases from J, with 13 bases between. The CDR3 extends over 13 amino acids. Germline CDR1 is SQVTM and CDR2 is ANQGSEA. The CDR3 spells CSVDEGTGTEAFF. CDR3 coding DNA: TGCAGCGTTGATGAGGGGACTGGGACTGAAGCTTTCTTT.

The chain couples TRBV5-1 to TRBJ2-3; 11 bases align to TRBD2. After removal of 4 bases from V and 2 bases from J, the junction contained 6 bases not matched to a gene. The CDR3 contains 16 residues. Germline V gene sequence: CDR1 SGHRS, CDR2 YFSETQ. CDR3 region: CASSHGTSGITDTQYF. CDR3 nucleotide sequence: TGCGCCAGCAGCCACGGGACTAGCGGCATCACAGATACGCAGTATTTT.

This chain joins TRBV6-1 and TRBJ2-7; D uncertain. This CDR3 contains 17 residues. The germline V gene has CDR1 MNHNS and CDR2 SASEGT. Trimming removed 2 bases from V and 0 bases from J, with 17 bases in between. CDR3 bases: TGTGCCAGCAGTGAACTGAGGCCCCCCAAGAGCTCCTACGAGCAGTACTTC. Translation: CASSELRPPKSSYEQYF.

The chain employs TRBV7-9 and TRBJ2-7; D is unclear. Deletions cut 8 bases from V and 2 bases from J, with 7 bases between. The length of the CDR3 is 11 residues. Germline CDR1 SEHNR, CDR2 FQNEAQ (reference sequence). The DNA for the CDR3 is TGTGCCAGCGGAGAGACCTACGAGCAGTACTTC. It specifies CASGETYEQYF.

CDR3 nucleotide sequence: TGTGCCAGCAGTCCCTCAGGGGTGCAAGAGACCCAGTACTTC. It encodes CASSPSGVQETQYF. The J gene is TRBJ2-5, the V gene TRBV27, with D possibly being TRBD1 (6 bases). V was pared by 5 bases and J by 2 bases, with 12 bases between. There are 14 residues in the CDR3. The V gene's germline CDR1 is MNHEY and CDR2 SMNVEV (reference sequence).

This CDR3 reads CASSRHDYNEQFF. Written as DNA, the CDR3 is TGCGCCAGCAGCCGACATGACTACAATGAGCAGTTCTTC. The chain employs TRBV4-1 and TRBJ2-1; D gene uncertain. The CDR3 sequence is 13 residues long. Trimming shortened V by 4 bases and J by 3 bases, and 7 bases separated the two germline ends. In germline, CDR1 is MGHRA, CDR2 YSYEKL.

The V gene is TRBV6-5, the J gene TRBJ2-5; D not certain. Germline values: CDR1 MNHEY, CDR2 SVGAGI. Deletions cut 8 bases from V and 4 bases from J, with 5 bases between. The CDR3 length is 10 residues. The CDR3 DNA is TGTGCCAGCGGCGGAGAGACCCAGTACTTC. Its protein is CASGGETQYF.

This chain uses TRBV19 with TRBJ2-1; 7 bases map to TRBD1. The germline CDR1 and CDR2 sequences are LNHDA and SQIVND (reference sequence). V lost 1 base, J lost 6 bases, and 3 bases stayed unmatched. There are 14 residues in the CDR3. The CDR3 here is CASSIVRGSNEQFF. Here the CDR3 DNA reads TGTGCCAGTAGTATAGTCAGGGGGTCCAATGAGCAGTTCTTC.

This clone was observed a single time. The genes are TRBV9 and TRBJ2-7; 12 bases agree with TRBD2. Germline CDR1 and CDR2: SGDLS and YYNGEE. CDR3 length: 20 residues. V was pared by 1 base and J by 6 bases, with 20 bases of the junction left unmatched. CDR3 bases: TGTGCCAGCAGCGTACCCCCTCGGGGATGTACAGGACTAGCGGGAAGCGAGCAGTACTTC. Translated, it gives CASSVPPRGCTGLAGSEQYF.

The rearrangement links TRBV10-2 to TRBJ2-3; D is ambiguous. This CDR3 is 10 amino acids long. V was shortened by 10 bases and J by 1 base, with 3 bases between the two germline ends. In germline, CDR1 is WSHSY, CDR2 SAAADI. CDR3 nucleotide sequence: TGCGCCACCGGCACAGATACGCAGTATTTT. Translation: CATGTDTQYF.

This clone was recorded a few times. V and J are TRBV6-1 and TRBJ1-5, with unresolved D. The CDR3 extends over 12 amino acids. Germline CDR1 MNHNS, CDR2 SASEGT. Trimming cost V 8 bases and J 3 bases, with 8 bases left between them. CDR3: CASGEVNQPQHF. CDR3 in DNA: TGTGCCAGCGGCGAGGTCAATCAGCCCCAGCATTTT.

The V call is TRBV7-9, the J call TRBJ1-2; the D is unclear. Germline values: CDR1 SEHNR, CDR2 FQNEAQ (reference sequence). With 5 bases removed from V and 5 bases from J, the gap between germline ends came to 12 bases. This CDR3 is 13 amino acids long. In nucleotides, the CDR3 is TGTGCCAGCAGCGGGGTGTCGGGGTATGGCTACACCTTC. Its translation: CASSGVSGYGYTF.

The V gene is TRBV27, the J gene TRBJ2-7, with 11 bases identical to TRBD2. Germline lookup yields CDR1 MNHEY and CDR2 SMNVEV (reference sequence). Trimming at V came to 5 bases and at J to 5 bases, leaving 8 bases not matched to a gene. The CDR3 length is 15 residues. CDR3 amino acids: CASSGIAGGDHEQYF. The DNA for the CDR3 is TGTGCCAGCAGTGGGATAGCGGGGGGGGACCACGAGCAGTACTTC.

The V and J genes are TRBV7-6 and TRBJ2-1; TRBD2 agrees at 11 bases. Germline V gene data show CDR1 as SGHVS and CDR2 as FNYEAQ. The CDR3 runs to 13 residues. V gave up 1 base and J gave up 10 bases; unmatched junction bases: 0. Here the CDR3 reads CASSLVAGGEQFF. The CDR3 region has the DNA TGTGCCAGCAGCTTAGTAGCGGGAGGGGAGCAGTTCTTC.

With respect to this clone: Other DNA sequences in the sample encode the same CDR3. This chain joins TRBV5-1 and TRBJ1-5; no definite D call. CDR1 and CDR2 from the germline V gene are SGHRS and YFSETQ. V lost 1 base and J lost 1, with 9 bases in between. The CDR3 has 15 residues. In DNA form, the CDR3 reads TGCGCCAGCAGCTTGTCAGGTGAAAGCAATCAGCCCCAGCATTTT. Translated: CASSLSGESNQPQHF.